This entry is about one TCR beta chain. Its antigen is currently unknown. This entry belongs to a study of T cells in localized non-small cell lung cancer. Germline V gene data show CDR1 as MDHEN and CDR2 as SYDVKM. V lost 5 bases, J lost 4 bases, and 14 bases stayed unmatched. The CDR3 is made up of 17 amino acids. Study results and caveats: Adjacent lung was found to contain a median about 62 of the top 100 tumor clones.

Here immunoSEQ multiplex PCR was the method, and the copy in TCRdb shows in-frame clones only, minus some. Seen here are under 40,000 clones, around 90% observed once, and the top ten hold 15% to 20%. The sequence was obtained from a man between 40 and 70 years old with stage III lung adenocarcinoma. Sequencing was performed on peripheral blood mononuclear cells, taken before any cancer treatment. The rearrangement uses TRBV28 and TRBJ1-2; 9 bases line up with TRBD1. For the CDR3, the DNA is TGTGCCAGCAGTATTGCCGGGACAGGGACGATTAGCTATGGCTACACCTTC. It codes for CASSIAGTGTISYGYTF.